This T cell receptor (beta chain) was sequenced for a study of T-cell reconstitution after alpha-beta-depleted transplantation in children. Study observations and caveats: It was reported that alpha-beta T cells came from several hundred expanded graft clones (about two months after transplant). After transplant, high TCRbeta diversity at day 60 in some patients arose from surviving recipient T cells and thymic progenitors.

The CDR3 sequence is 15 residues long. The ends lost 3 bases at V and 1 base at J; junction bases unmatched: 2. At least ten counts were recorded for this clonotype. Its antigen remains unknown. During its preparation, the TCRbeta library received unique molecular identifiers. From the PCR reads, TCRdb called clonotypes with MiXCR, one entry per CDR3 protein. The sample includes around 490,000 distinct CDR3 sequences, over 9.5% of them seen just once. The source of this sequence is a female patient aged 2-9 years who had a stem cell transplant for aplastic anemia, so the T cells may come from the graft donor. The chain is built from TRBV12-3 or TRBV12-4 and TRBJ2-7; 11 positions agree with TRBD2. Sample: PBMCs, mostly from graft donor cells, taken 180 days after TCRalphabeta/CD19-depleted stem cell transplant. This CDR3 reads CASSLGLAVSYEQYF. Here the CDR3 DNA reads TGTGCCAGCAGTTTGGGACTAGCGGTATCCTACGAGCAGTACTTC.